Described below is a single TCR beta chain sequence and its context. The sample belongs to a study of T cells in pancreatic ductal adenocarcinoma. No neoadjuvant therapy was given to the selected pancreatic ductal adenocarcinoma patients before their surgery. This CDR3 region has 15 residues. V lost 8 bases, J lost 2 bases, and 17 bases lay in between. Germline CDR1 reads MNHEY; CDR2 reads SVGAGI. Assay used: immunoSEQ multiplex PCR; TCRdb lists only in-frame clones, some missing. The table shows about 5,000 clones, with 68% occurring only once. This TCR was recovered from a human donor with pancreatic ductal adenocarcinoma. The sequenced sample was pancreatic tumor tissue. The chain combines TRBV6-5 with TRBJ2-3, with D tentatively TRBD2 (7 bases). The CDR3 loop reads CASGGASSNTDTQYF. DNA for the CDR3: TGTGCCAGCGGGGGGGCTAGCTCGAACACAGATACGCAGTATTTT.